This T cell receptor (beta chain) was profiled in a study of spatial heterogeneity in lung cancer. Overall study results and limits: Ubiquitous expanded tumor TCRs were observed in blood more at resection than follow-up.

V lost 5 bases and J 7 bases, leaving 17 bases between the germline ends. Germline V gene sequence: CDR1 LGHNT, CDR2 FRNRAP. This CDR3 has 14 residues. Stated time point: blood at routine non-recurrence follow-up after resection. Whole RNA, isolated from tumor, nontumor lung or frozen PBMC, was sequenced without prior sorting. Turning to this clonotype: As yet, its antigen is unknown.

TCRdb reprocessed the 5' RACE reads via MiXCR and lists one record per CDR3 protein. The table has approximately 30,000 distinct CDR3 sequences, 8.5% to 12% seen once. The input for sequencing was PBMCs, taken at follow-up. This chain uses TRBV12-5 with TRBJ1-2; a possible D gene is TRBD1 (5 bases). This receptor was taken from a female donor with early-stage non-small cell lung cancer. The CDR3 DNA is TGTGCTAGTGGTCAAGGTGGGACCGAGACTGGCTACACCTTC. Its translation: CASGQGGTETGYTF.